The subject of this entry is one T cell receptor beta chain. What it binds is unknown. A universal primer site was added by template switching, and unique molecular identifiers were carried by the cDNA. TCRdb re-derived calls from the 5' RACE reads in MiXCR, one entry per CDR3 protein. The data hold 500,000 to 550,000 distinct CDR3 sequences, with about a fifth observed a single time. This specimen comes from a study of identical twins. Study-wide results and limits: For out-of-frame beta sequences, excess twin sharing was weaker.

Healthy Caucasians, and only they, were the donors. V was pared by 1 base and J by 2 bases, with 4 bases of the junction left unmatched. There are 16 residues in the CDR3. From germline, CDR1 is LGHNA and CDR2 YNFKEQ. In addition, the sample was reused for a study of yellow fever vaccine responses in identical twins.

Sequenced sample: CD4+ T cells sorted from blood. The TCR originated in a woman between 18 and 29 years old in good health. This chain uses TRBV4-2 with TRBJ2-1; 8 bases agree with TRBD1. The CDR3 sequence is CASSQGDRITYNEQFF. The CDR3 nucleotides are TGTGCCAGCAGCCAAGGGGACAGGATTACCTACAATGAGCAGTTCTTC.